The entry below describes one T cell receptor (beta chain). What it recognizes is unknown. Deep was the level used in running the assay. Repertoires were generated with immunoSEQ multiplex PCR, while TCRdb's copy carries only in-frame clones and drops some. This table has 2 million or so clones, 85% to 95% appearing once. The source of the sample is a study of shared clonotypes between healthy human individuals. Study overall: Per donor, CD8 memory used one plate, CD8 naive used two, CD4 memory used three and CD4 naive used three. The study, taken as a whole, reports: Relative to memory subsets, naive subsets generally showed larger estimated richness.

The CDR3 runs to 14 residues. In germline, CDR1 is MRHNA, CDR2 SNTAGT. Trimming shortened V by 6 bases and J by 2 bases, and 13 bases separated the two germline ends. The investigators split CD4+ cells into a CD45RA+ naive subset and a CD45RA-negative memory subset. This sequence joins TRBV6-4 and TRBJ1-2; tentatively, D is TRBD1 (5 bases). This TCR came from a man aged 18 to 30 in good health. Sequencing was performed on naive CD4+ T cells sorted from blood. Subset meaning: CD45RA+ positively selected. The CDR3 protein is CASSPGTGNYGYTF. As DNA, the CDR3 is TGTGCCAGCAGCCCTGGGACGGGAAACTATGGCTACACCTTC.